The following is a TCR beta chain sequence with its context. This clonotype was counted a few times. The specificity of this receptor is unknown. No much larger clone exists at a distance of one base, and base qualities are not known. Ficoll-Paque density gradient centrifugation was used to isolate PBMCs. The data were produced on an Illumina NovaSeq 6000. TCRalpha and TCRbeta cDNA libraries were constructed by 5'RACE with constant-segment primers, with sample barcodes and unique molecular identifiers being introduced. RNA was extracted from every sample with Trizol reagent. The libraries were amplified in two PCR steps, and the second step added a second sample barcode and Illumina TruSeq adapters. The libraries were sequenced on an Illumina NovaSeq using 2 x 150 bp paired-end reads. The study's own analysis went as follows. Reads were demultiplexed and collapsed into UMI-guided consensus sequences with migec v1.2.7. Using mixcr v2.1.11, UMI consensuses were aligned to TRA and TRB V and J templates and then assembled into clonotypes. A clonotype was counted as expanded or contracted only when both edgeR and NoisET called the clonotype significant, with the noise models trained on biological replicates. edgeR calls used a false discovery rate-adjusted p below 0.01 and a log2 fold-change threshold of 1. As an exploratory analysis of dynamics, PCA with hierarchical clustering was applied to max-normalized trajectories of the 1000 most abundant clonotypes. Separately sequenced CD4+ and CD8+ repertoires were used to assign the CD4 or CD8 phenotype of responding clones. Starting from the raw public reads, TCRdb applied fastp trimming at Q25, assembled clones with MiXCR and retained in-frame beta chains. Rows are combined by CDR3 protein, so each entry shows the most common genes and DNA. V and J calls and clone size were set by TCRdb, not the authors. Present in this sample are about 110,000 distinct CDR3 sequences, roughly a sixth of which were seen just once. Around 5.5% of the sample rests with the top ten.

The CDR3 numbers 13 residues from cysteine through phenylalanine. The sequence is cut down to CDR3 DNA, 39 bases in frame from base 1. Relative to germline, V is 5 bases shorter and J is 5 bases shorter, with 10 bases between their ends. CDR1 and CDR2 are drawn from the germline V gene: SGHVS, FNYEAQ. This entry comes from a study of T-cell memory formation after mild COVID-19 (dated by TCRdb to about 2021). General notes on the study: TCR sequence clusters from the two donors were largely donor specific. In a couple of donors, T-cell clones that expanded and contracted after mild COVID-19 were followed by sequencing TCRalpha and TCRbeta repertoires longitudinally. The cohort comprised two young, previously healthy adult volunteers, one female and one male. Results and caveats for the whole study, not just this receptor: Contracting CD4+ clones were located mainly in the CM and EM memory subsets, whereas CD8+ clones were found to be enriched in EMRA. Balanced CD4/CD8 phenotypes were observed for clones contracting from day 15 to 85, whereas a bias towards CD4+ was observed for a second wave of clones expanding from day 15 to 37. Some responding clones were found in pre-infection memory, which suggests that pre-existing cross-reactive memory T cells took part in the SARS-CoV-2 response. SARS-CoV-2 specificity was not confirmed for the second-wave clones peaking on day 37. Only a couple of mild cases were covered by the study, and larger cohorts that include severe cases with pre-infection samples were considered necessary.

The chain employs TRBV7-6 and TRBJ1-5, with a weak D call of TRBD1 (6 bases match). The sequence came from a man between 18 and 35 years old who had mild COVID-19 (a few samples of this study predate the infection). The sample titles of this study are shuffled in the database, so cell type and time point are left out; the donor was told from shared clones. The specimen was PBMCs or a T cell subset sorted from them (not recorded which). The CDR3 corresponds to CASSPRTDQPQHF. The nucleotides read TGTGCCAGCAGCCCTCGGACAGATCAGCCCCAGCATTTT.